This T cell receptor beta chain was profiled in a study of human T cells and chemical hapten exposure. Background on the study: Per-sample TCR yield variation was attributed mainly to small pooled library volume differences.

Time point: patch test 1, 2 weeks after DPC sensitization. Treatment: therapeutic diphenylcyclopropenone sensitization with weekly scalp DPC. At every patch-test visit, blood was drawn before the patch test was applied. Note on this clonotype: The junction does not match germline at one end; this may be a read error.

Original handling: Counting gave a median of about 89,000 TCRs per sample, with values ranging from roughly 23,224 to 700,000. One entry per CDR3 protein results from TCRdb running MiXCR on the RACE reads. The V and J calls reflect TCRdb's pipeline rather than the authors' work. The sample shows about 380,000 distinct CDR3 sequences, 4.8% of them seen only once. Germline-derived CDR1 and CDR2 are MNHEY and SVGEGT. The CDR3 contains 14 residues. This clonotype was sampled from a woman aged 45 to 65 with alopecia areata. Some clones in this sample may be carry-over from other donors' samples. The V and J genes are TRBV6-2 or TRBV6-3 and TRBJ1-2; no clear D gene. Sequenced here: whole blood, sampled in connection with sensitization to the hapten diphenylcyclopropenone (DPC). This CDR3 reads CASSYLRADYDYTF. DNA of the CDR3: TGTGCCAGCAGTTACCTCCGCGCGGACTATGACTACACCTTC.